What follows are 21 T cell receptor beta chains derived from one specimen sequenced in a study of T cell responses to AZD1222 COVID-19 vaccine. Repertoires were generated with immunoSEQ multiplex PCR, while TCRdb's copy carries only in-frame clones and drops some. Of around 180,000 clones listed, 80% to 90% are singletons. The material was peripheral blood, obtained on day 0 of AZD1222 vaccination. The receptors derive from an adult in good health.

The rearrangement joins TRBV5-5 to TRBJ1-1; 7 bases fit TRBD1. The V gene's germline CDR1 is SGHKS and CDR2 YYEKEE (reference sequence). With V trimmed by 4 bases and J by 6 bases, 6 bases remained unmatched. The CDR3 spans 13 residues. CDR3 amino acids: CASSVGQFPEAFF. The DNA for the CDR3 is TGTGCCAGCAGCGTGGGACAGTTTCCTGAAGCTTTCTTT.

The J gene is TRBJ2-2, the V gene TRBV10-3; tentative D call: TRBD1 (5 bases). The CDR3 is 17 amino acids. The V gene lost 7 bases and the J gene lost 1 base, with 19 bases spanning the gap. In germline, CDR1 is ENHRY, CDR2 SYGVKD. The CDR3 DNA is TGTGCCATCATGGAAACAAGTCAGGGCCGGAACACCGGGGAGCTGTTTTTT. It translates to CAIMETSQGRNTGELFF.

The CDR3 nucleotides are TGTGCCAGCAGCAAAGTCCTCCCGGGGTTTCGGGCCCGACAAGAGACCCAGTACTTC. Protein product: CASSKVLPGFRARQETQYF. The chain recombines TRBV21-1 with TRBJ2-5; the D call in the table, TRBD2, was not verified against the DNA. TRBV21-1 is a pseudogene locus. The CDR3 has 19 residues.

This clone has only a few counts. V gene TRBV7-9 combines with J gene TRBJ1-4; 8 bases are shared with TRBD1. After removal of 3 bases from V and 4 bases from J, the junction contained 4 bases not matched to a gene. The CDR3 is 15 amino acids. Germline V CDR1 and CDR2: SEHNR, FQNEAQ (reference sequence). The CDR3 is CASSFPGQDNEKLFF. DNA for the CDR3: TGTGCCAGCAGCTTCCCGGGACAGGATAATGAAAAACTGTTTTTT.

The table lists this clone with a few counts. This CDR3 reads CASSLSSGAGELFF. The CDR3 DNA sequence: TGTGCCAGCAGTTTAAGCAGCGGGGCCGGGGAGCTGTTTTTT. This rearrangement joins TRBV6-2 or TRBV6-3 to TRBJ2-2; 7 nucleotides agree with TRBD2. Germline V lookup: CDR1 MNHEY, CDR2 SVGEGT. V lost 4 bases to trimming and J lost 6 bases; unmatched junction nucleotides: 5. The CDR3 length is 14 residues.

The rearrangement uses TRBV7-3 and TRBJ1-3; 7 nucleotides line up with TRBD1. CDR3 size: 16 residues. V lost 5 bases to trimming and J lost 0 bases; unmatched junction nucleotides: 7. Germline lookup yields CDR1 SGHTA and CDR2 FQGTGA. The DNA for the CDR3 is TGTGCCAGCAGCAGCGGGAGGACAGGCTCTGGAAACACCATATATTTT. It encodes CASSSGRTGSGNTIYF.

The chain uses TRBV5-1 and TRBJ2-3; 14 bases are a match to TRBD2. V dropped 0 bases and J dropped 0; count of bases not matched to a gene: 3. This CDR3 is built from 18 residues. Per the germline V gene, CDR1 is SGHRS and CDR2 is YFSETQ. In nucleotides, the CDR3 is TGCGCCAGCAGCTTGGGGACTAGCGGGGGGCCGAGCACAGATACGCAGTATTTT. Translated: CASSLGTSGGPSTDTQYF.

The V call is TRBV30, the J call TRBJ2-7; possible D gene TRBD1, 6 bases. This CDR3 is 13 amino acids long. Trimming took off 2 bases at V and 2 bases at J, with 10 bases between the two ends. Germline CDR1 is GTSNPN and CDR2 is SVGIG (reference sequence). The chain's CDR3 is CAWSPDRTYEQYF. The CDR3 DNA reads as TGTGCCTGGAGTCCTGACAGGACCTACGAGCAGTACTTC.

V gene TRBV6-4 combines with J gene TRBJ2-5; D not resolved. The ends were cut back, 8 bases at V and 5 bases at J, with 18 bases in the middle. This CDR3 spans 14 amino acids. CDR1 MRHNA and CDR2 SNTAGT come from the germline V gene. The CDR3 is CASRPSVVWETQYF. The CDR3, as DNA: TGTGCCAGCCGTCCATCGGTCGTTTGGGAGACCCAGTACTTC.

The chain has TRBV2 and TRBJ2-7; D not resolved. Trimming pared 4 bases from V and 4 bases from J, leaving 14 bases between. Germline CDR1 is SNHLY and CDR2 is FYNNEI. This CDR3 contains 14 residues. Here the CDR3 reads CASSVISGDYEQYV. CDR3 coding DNA: TGTGCCAGCAGTGTCATATCTGGGGATTACGAGCAGTACGTC.

The rearrangement links TRBV3-1 (or the pseudogene TRBV3-2) to TRBJ2-7; 9 positions agree with TRBD1. The V gene's germline CDR1 is LGHDT and CDR2 YNNKEL (reference sequence). The trim removed 4 bases at V and 4 bases at J, leaving 5 bases unmatched. The CDR3 consists of 14 residues. CDR3 amino acids: CASSPPGQGYEQYF. For the CDR3, the DNA is TGTGCCAGCAGCCCACCGGGACAGGGTTACGAGCAGTACTTC.

The rearrangement joins TRBV27 to TRBJ2-7; TRBD1 might be the D (5 bases). This CDR3 contains 16 residues. Germline loops: CDR1 MNHEY, CDR2 SMNVEV (reference sequence). Trimming removed 0 bases at V and 4 bases at J, with 16 bases between. The CDR3 spells CASSLSSGDRKYEQYF. The CDR3 DNA sequence: TGTGCCAGCAGTTTATCTTCCGGTGACAGAAAATACGAGCAGTACTTC.

This chain joins TRBV12-3 or TRBV12-4 and TRBJ1-2, with D unresolved. The CDR3 contains 13 residues. Trimming left V 5 bases short and J 0 bases short, with 7 bases between. The chain's CDR3 is CASSTGTNYGYTF. In nucleotides, the CDR3 is TGTGCCAGCAGTACCGGGACTAACTATGGCTACACCTTC.

The chain recombines TRBV4-3 with TRBJ1-6; a weak D match, TRBD1 (6 bases). The CDR3 runs 17 residues. CDR1 and CDR2 from the germline V gene are LGHNA and YSLEER. The V and J ends lost 4 bases and 4 bases respectively, with 17 bases between them. Here the CDR3 reads CASSRDLSGQYNSPLHF. The CDR3 DNA is TGCGCCAGCAGCCGGGATTTATCCGGACAGTATAATTCACCCCTCCACTTT.

This clone showed up just a few times. The CDR3 nucleotides are TGTGCCAGCAGTTCTACGGGGGATAATCAGCCCCAGCATTTT. Its translation is CASSSTGDNQPQHF. J is TRBJ1-5 and V is TRBV6-5; TRBD1 might be the D (5 bases). Germline loops: CDR1 MNHEY, CDR2 SVGAGI. V dropped 4 bases and J dropped 4 bases, with 11 bases sitting between them. The CDR3 has 14 residues.

The CDR3 region has the DNA TGTGCCACCAGTGATTCAGAAGCCACTGAAGCTTTCTTT. As protein: CATSDSEATEAFF. The V gene is TRBV24-1, the J gene TRBJ1-1; D gene unclear. Trimming took 2 bases from V and 4 from J, leaving 7 bases between them. The CDR3 has 13 amino acids. Germline values: CDR1 KGHDR, CDR2 SFDVKD.

The chain recombines TRBV19 with TRBJ1-2; 11 bases align to TRBD1. Unmatched junction bases numbered 11, after V lost 4 bases and J lost 7 bases. The CDR3 totals 16 residues. The germline V gene has CDR1 LNHDA and CDR2 SQIVND (reference sequence). CDR3 in amino acids: CASSREGQGARGGYTF. DNA of the CDR3: TGTGCCAGTAGTAGAGAAGGACAGGGGGCACGAGGTGGCTACACCTTC.

CDR3 DNA: TGTGCCAGCAGCTATACCCCGGACAACCTGAACACCGGGGAGCTGTTTTTT. Translated, it gives CASSYTPDNLNTGELFF. J is TRBJ2-2 and V is TRBV7-6; D perhaps matches TRBD1 (5 bases). The germline V and J ends were trimmed by 4 bases and 1 base, with 16 bases remaining between them. Germline lookup yields CDR1 SGHVS and CDR2 FNYEAQ. This CDR3 contains 17 residues.

The chain has TRBV5-4 and TRBJ1-1; a weak D match, TRBD1 (5 bases). Germline CDR1 SGHNT, CDR2 YYREEE (reference sequence). This CDR3 has 15 residues. Trimming pared 2 bases from V and 5 bases from J, leaving 16 bases between. The CDR3 region is CASSFTGTGGTEAFF. The CDR3 nucleotides read TGTGCCAGCAGCTTCACCGGGACCGGGGGGACTGAAGCTTTCTTT.

This chain joins TRBV19 and TRBJ2-7; TRBD1 matches at 7 bases. The CDR3 sequence is 14 residues long. Germline values: CDR1 LNHDA, CDR2 SQIVND (reference sequence). V lost 5 bases to trimming and J lost 1 base; unmatched junction nucleotides: 5. The CDR3 is CASSVGTASYEQYF. The CDR3 DNA reads as TGTGCCAGTAGTGTCGGGACAGCTTCCTACGAGCAGTACTTC.

Remarks on this clone: Other DNA sequences from this sample encode an identical CDR3 as well. V and J are TRBV30 and TRBJ2-7, with D possibly TRBD1 on 6 matching bases. Trimming shortened V by 4 bases and J by 6 bases, and 13 bases separated the two germline ends. The CDR3 spans 12 residues. Germline CDR1 GTSNPN, CDR2 SVGIG (reference sequence). The CDR3 protein is CAWTRGGGEQYF. For the CDR3, the DNA is TGTGCCTGGACCAGGGGCGGAGGCGAGCAGTACTTC.